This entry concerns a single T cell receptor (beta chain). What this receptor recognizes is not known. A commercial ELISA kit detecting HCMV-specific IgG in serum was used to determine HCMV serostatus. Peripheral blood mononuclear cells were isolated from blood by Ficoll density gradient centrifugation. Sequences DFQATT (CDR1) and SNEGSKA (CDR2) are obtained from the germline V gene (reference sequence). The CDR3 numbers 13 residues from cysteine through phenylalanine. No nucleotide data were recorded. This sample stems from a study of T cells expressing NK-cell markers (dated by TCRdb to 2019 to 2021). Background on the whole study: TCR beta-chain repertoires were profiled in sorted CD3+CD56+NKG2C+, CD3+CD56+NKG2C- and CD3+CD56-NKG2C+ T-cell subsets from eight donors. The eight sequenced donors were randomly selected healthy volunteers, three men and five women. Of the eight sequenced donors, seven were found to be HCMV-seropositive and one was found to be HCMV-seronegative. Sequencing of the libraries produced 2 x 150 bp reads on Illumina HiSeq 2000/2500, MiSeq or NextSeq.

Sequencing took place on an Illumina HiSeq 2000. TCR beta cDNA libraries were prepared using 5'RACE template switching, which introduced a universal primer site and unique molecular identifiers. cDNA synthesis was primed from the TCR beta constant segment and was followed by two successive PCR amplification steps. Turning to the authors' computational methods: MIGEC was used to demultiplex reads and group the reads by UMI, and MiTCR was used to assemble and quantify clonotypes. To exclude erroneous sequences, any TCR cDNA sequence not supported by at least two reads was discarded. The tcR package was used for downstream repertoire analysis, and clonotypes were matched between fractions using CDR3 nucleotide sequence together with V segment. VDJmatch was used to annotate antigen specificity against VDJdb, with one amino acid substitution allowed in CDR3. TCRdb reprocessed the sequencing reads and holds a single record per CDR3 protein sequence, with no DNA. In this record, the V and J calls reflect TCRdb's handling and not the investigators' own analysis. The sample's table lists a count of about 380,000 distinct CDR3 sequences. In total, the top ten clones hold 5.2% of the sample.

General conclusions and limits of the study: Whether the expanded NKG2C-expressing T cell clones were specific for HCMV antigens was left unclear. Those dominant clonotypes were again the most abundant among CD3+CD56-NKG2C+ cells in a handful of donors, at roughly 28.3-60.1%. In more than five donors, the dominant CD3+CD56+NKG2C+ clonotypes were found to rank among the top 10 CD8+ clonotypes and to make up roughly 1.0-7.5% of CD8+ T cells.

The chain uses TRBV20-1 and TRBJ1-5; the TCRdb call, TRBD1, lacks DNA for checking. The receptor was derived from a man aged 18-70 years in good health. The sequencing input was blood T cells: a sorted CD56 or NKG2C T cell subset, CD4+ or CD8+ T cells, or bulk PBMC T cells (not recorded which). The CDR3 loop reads CSAWDSGNQPQHF.